A single sample gave rise to the 23 T cell receptor beta chains below, sequenced in a study of human thymus T cells. In corrective heart surgery, resections were taken, and these provided the thymus tissue. Using immunoSEQ multiplex PCR, the repertoire was profiled, and TCRdb retains in-frame clones only, with some absent. The table records some 120,000 clones, over 85% of them present only once. The sequenced sample was thymus tissue. The receptors here all came from a boy in the first two years of life with a congenital heart defect but otherwise immunologically healthy.

This clone was counted once. The DNA of the CDR3 is TGCGCCAGCAGCTCTAGGACTAGCGGGGGGGAGCAGTTCTTC. Translating gives CASSSRTSGGEQFF. The chain joins TRBV5-1 to TRBJ2-1; 14 nucleotides line up with TRBD2. CDR3 length: 14 amino acids. The V gene end was trimmed by 3 bases and the J gene end by 10 bases; junction bases not matched to a gene: 3. Looked up from germline, CDR1 is SGHRS and CDR2 is YFSETQ.

This chain joins TRBV27 and TRBJ2-1, with TRBD2 matching over 13 bases. This CDR3 has 19 amino acids. V trimming: 7 bases; J trimming: 0 bases; junction bases outside the gene matches: 12. CDR1 is MNHEY and CDR2 is SMNVEV in the germline V gene (reference sequence). Here the CDR3 DNA reads TGTGCCAGCACTCTTCACCCGGGACTAGCGGGGAACTCCTACAATGAGCAGTTCTTC. Its translation is CASTLHPGLAGNSYNEQFF.

CDR3 in DNA: TGTGCCAGTAGTAGCCGACATTTGTGGGATGAAGCTTTCTTT. Protein product: CASSSRHLWDEAFF. The chain uses TRBV19 and TRBJ1-1; the D is unclear. The CDR3 has 14 residues. Between the trimmed V and J ends, which lost 4 bases and 7 bases, there was a span of 16 bases. Germline CDR1 is LNHDA and CDR2 is SQIVND (reference sequence).

Note on this clone: At one end, the junction sequence differs from germline, possibly due to a read error. The chain is built from TRBV15 and TRBJ2-4; TRBD1 aligns across 8 bases. Germline V gene sequence: CDR1 LNHNV, CDR2 YYDKDF (reference sequence). This CDR3 has 14 residues. The CDR3 DNA reads as TGTGCCACCAGCAGAGATAGCGGCAGGGGGCCGAAGGACTTC. Its translation: CATSRDSGRGPKDF.

The rearrangement links TRBV6-4 to TRBJ1-5; possible D gene TRBD1, 6 bases. Trimming cost V 4 bases and J 3 bases, with 13 bases left between them. This CDR3 is 15 amino acids long. CDR1 MRHNA and CDR2 SNTAGT come from the germline V gene. The DNA for the CDR3 is TGTGCCAGCAGTGCCCCTGACAGGTACAATCAGCCCCAGCATTTT. Its protein product is CASSAPDRYNQPQHF.

The chain uses TRBV4-1 and TRBJ2-1; TRBD2 agrees at 14 bases. Germline lookup yields CDR1 MGHRA and CDR2 YSYEKL. The CDR3 spans 15 residues. V lost 9 bases, J lost 10 bases, and 11 bases stayed unmatched. The CDR3 DNA sequence: TGCGCCAGTACGCGGACTAGCGGGGGGCCTGGGGAGCAGTTCTTC. This translates into CASTRTSGGPGEQFF.

J is TRBJ1-1 and V is TRBV5-1; possible D gene TRBD1, 5 bases. Germline loops: CDR1 SGHRS, CDR2 YFSETQ. This CDR3 comprises 14 residues. V shed 4 bases and J shed 5 bases, with 15 bases lying between them. CDR3 bases: TGCGCCAGCAGCCCGGAGCCGAGGGGAACTGAAGCTTTCTTT. Residues: CASSPEPRGTEAFF.

This clone was seen only a few times. This rearrangement joins TRBV5-5 to TRBJ1-2; 7 nucleotides align to TRBD1. Germline V CDR1 and CDR2: SGHKS, YYEKEE (reference sequence). The V gene end was trimmed by 4 bases and the J gene end by 4 bases; junction bases not matched to a gene: 22. The CDR3 spans 19 residues. The CDR3 bases are TGTGCCAGCAGCCCCCCCATGGGGACAGAGGGTTCGATTGGCTATGGCTACACCTTC. Translating it yields CASSPPMGTEGSIGYGYTF.

The J gene is TRBJ2-7, the V gene TRBV5-1; possibly TRBD1 for D (5 bases). V was trimmed by 3 bases and J by 3 bases, leaving 13 bases between them. The CDR3 consists of 14 residues. Germline loops: CDR1 SGHRS, CDR2 YFSETQ. The CDR3 reads CASSSRQSHYEQYF. The CDR3 bases are TGCGCCAGCAGCTCCCGACAGTCTCACTACGAGCAGTACTTC.

This chain connects TRBV30 to TRBJ1-6; D gene uncertain. CDR3 length: 14 residues. The germline CDR1 and CDR2 sequences are GTSNPN and SVGIG (reference sequence). Trimming removed 4 bases at V and 9 bases at J, with 16 bases between. In DNA form, the CDR3 reads TGTGCCTGGACCCCCCCCAGTGTGGGTTCACCCCTCCACTTT. Protein product: CAWTPPSVGSPLHF. The variable domain in full, with the rest retrieved from reference TRBV30 and TRBJ1-6, is SQTIHQWPATLVQPVGSPLSLECTVEGTSNPNLYWYRQAAGRGLQLLFYSVGIGQISSEVPQNLSASRPQDRQFILSSKKLLLSDSGFYLCAWTPPSVGSPLHFGNGTRLTVT.

The chain is built from TRBV4-2 and TRBJ2-7; 12 bases match TRBD2. The V gene's germline CDR1 is LGHNA and CDR2 YNFKEQ. This CDR3 has 17 residues. With 3 bases clipped from V and 0 bases from J, the junction kept 6 bases outside the gene matches. The CDR3 is CASSHRLAGEPSYEQYF. CDR3 bases: TGTGCCAGCAGCCACCGACTAGCGGGGGAACCCTCCTACGAGCAGTACTTC.

The rearrangement joins TRBV7-6 to TRBJ2-5; D remains ambiguous. This CDR3 is built from 15 residues. CDR1 SGHVS and CDR2 FNYEAQ come from the germline V gene. V was clipped by 5 bases and J by 2 bases, with 15 bases between them. The CDR3 region has the DNA TGTGCCAGCAGCCCATTGACAAGGAAACAAGAGACCCAGTACTTC. Protein product: CASSPLTRKQETQYF.

The V and J genes are TRBV5-4 and TRBJ2-1; either TRBD1 or TRBD2 may supply D (5 bases each). V was pared by 1 base and J by 6 bases, with 20 bases between. This CDR3 comprises 17 residues. Germline-derived CDR1 and CDR2 are SGHNT and YYREEE (reference sequence). The CDR3 here is CASSLTRLPSQGNEQFF. The CDR3 DNA follows: TGTGCCAGCAGCTTGACTAGGCTCCCCAGTCAGGGCAATGAGCAGTTCTTC.

The rearrangement uses TRBV10-1 and TRBJ1-1; a possible D gene is TRBD1 (6 bases). Trimming pared 5 bases from V and 8 bases from J, leaving 12 bases between. The CDR3 sequence is 12 residues long. CDR1 is WNHNN, CDR2 SYGVQD, per germline (reference sequence). CDR3 protein: CASSRDKGEAFF. CDR3 DNA sequence: TGCGCCAGCAGTCGGGACAAGGGGGAAGCTTTCTTT.

J is TRBJ1-1 and V is TRBV25-1; D is ambiguous. The ends were cut back, 2 bases at V and 1 base at J, with 5 bases in the middle. CDR1 and CDR2 (germline): MGHDK, SYGVNS. The length of the CDR3 is 13 residues. CDR3 protein: CASSEEGNTEAFF. The DNA for the CDR3 is TGTGCCAGCAGTGAAGAGGGGAACACTGAAGCTTTCTTT.

This rearrangement joins TRBV15 to TRBJ1-1; TRBD1 is a possible D gene (6 bases). V shed 9 bases and J shed 2 bases, with 13 bases lying between them. The CDR3 runs 13 residues. Germline V gives CDR1 LNHNV, CDR2 YYDKDF (reference sequence). The CDR3 loop reads CATNRAVNTEAFF. The CDR3 nucleotides read TGTGCCACTAACAGGGCGGTTAACACTGAAGCTTTCTTT.

As DNA, the CDR3 is TGTGCCACCAGCAGAGAACGCTTAACAGATACGCAGTATTTT. It encodes CATSRERLTDTQYF. V usage is TRBV15 and J usage is TRBJ2-3, with D hard to call. Looked up from germline, CDR1 is LNHNV and CDR2 is YYDKDF (reference sequence). The CDR3 has 14 residues. The V end lost 0 bases, the J end lost 3 bases, and 7 bases lay between the germline ends.

CDR3 residues: CASRSTQGVSYNEQFF. DNA of the CDR3: TGTGCCAGCAGGTCTACCCAGGGGGTGTCCTACAATGAGCAGTTCTTC. The chain recombines TRBV7-9 with TRBJ2-1; TRBD1 matches at 7 bases. Trimming at V came to 6 bases and at J to 1 base, leaving 9 bases not matched to a gene. This CDR3 has 16 amino acids. The germline gives CDR1 SEHNR, CDR2 FQNEAQ (reference sequence).

This chain connects TRBV28 to TRBJ1-2; 7 bases fit TRBD1. The CDR3 runs 13 residues. Germline lookup yields CDR1 MDHEN and CDR2 SYDVKM. After removal of 3 bases from V and 7 bases from J, the junction contained 5 bases not matched to a gene. CDR3 region: CASSFGTAIGYTF. DNA for the CDR3: TGTGCCAGCAGTTTTGGGACAGCCATTGGCTACACCTTC.

The chain combines TRBV5-1 with TRBJ2-3; D perhaps matches TRBD2 (5 bases). The CDR3 loop spans 13 amino acids. V dropped 4 bases and J dropped 8 bases, with 14 bases sitting between them. Germline-derived CDR1 and CDR2 are SGHRS and YFSETQ. This chain's CDR3 is CASSQVTRGTQYF. The CDR3 DNA is TGCGCCAGCAGCCAAGTCACTCGGGGTACGCAGTATTTT. The full variable domain, completed using reference TRBV5-1 and TRBJ2-3, is KAGVTQTPRYLIKTRGQQVTLSCSPISGHRSVSWYQQTPGQGLQFLFEYFSETQRNKGNFPGRFSGRQFSNSRSEMNVSTLELGDSALYLCASSQVTRGTQYFGPGTRLTVL.

The CDR3 DNA reads as TGTGCCAGCAGCTTGCCCGGGAACTATGGCTACACCTTC. Amino acids: CASSLPGNYGYTF. The V call is TRBV5-4, the J call TRBJ1-2; D uncertain. Deletions cut 1 base from V and 2 bases from J, with 6 bases between. Per the germline V gene, CDR1 is SGHNT and CDR2 is YYREEE (reference sequence). This CDR3 region has 13 residues.

The chain uses TRBV4-3 and TRBJ2-3, with a weak D call TRBD1 (6 bases). The CDR3 has 18 amino acids. The V end was cut by 1 base, the J end by 2 bases, with 19 bases between. Germline-derived CDR1 and CDR2 are LGHNA and YSLEER. CDR3 sequence reads: CASSQVGPRGKFTDTQYF. CDR3 DNA sequence: TGCGCCAGCAGCCAAGTGGGCCCTAGGGGGAAGTTCACAGATACGCAGTATTTT.

The chain is built from TRBV7-9 and TRBJ1-5; D is unresolved. Trimming left V 5 bases short and J 0 bases short, with 11 bases between. Germline CDR1 and CDR2: SEHNR and FQNEAQ (reference sequence). The CDR3 has 15 residues. The CDR3 DNA reads as TGTGCCAGCAGCCCGATCTTACTTAGCAATCAGCCCCAGCATTTT. Translated: CASSPILLSNQPQHF.